These T cell receptor beta chains were read from a single sample in a study of control samples from healthy donors and cancer patients. Here immunoSEQ multiplex PCR was the method, and the copy in TCRdb shows in-frame clones only, minus some. The profile shows 100,000 to 150,000 clones, 92% of them singletons. Sequenced: blood. Receptors were obtained from a woman aged 45-65 years in good health. CDR3s include the opening cysteine and the closing phenylalanine or tryptophan. The D gene is left open where the match is weak. Size values are once, few and many counts, or a class for expanded clones, and some rows have none.

TRBJ2-7 . . TRBV19 CASSRGREYYEQYF TGTGCCAGTAGTCGAGGCAGGGAATACTACGAGCAGTACTTC
TRBJ2-3 . . TRBV18 CASSHRGDTQYF TGTGCCAGCTCGCACCGGGGAGATACGCAGTATTTT
TRBJ2-7 . . TRBV4-1 CASSKIGGMDEQYF TGCGCCAGCAGCAAAATAGGGGGAATGGACGAGCAGTACTTC
TRBJ1-6 . . TRBV2 CASAVARDRRNSPLHF TGTGCCAGCGCTGTCGCCCGAGACAGGAGGAATTCACCCCTCCACTTT
TRBJ1-2 . . TRBV5-1 CASRETYRHSGNGYTF TGCGCCAGCAGAGAAACTTACAGGCACTCAGGGAATGGCTACACCTTC
TRBJ1-1 . . TRBV5-8 CASSFRTAGEAFF TGTGCCAGCAGCTTTCGGACAGCCGGTGAAGCTTTCTTT
TRBJ2-1 . TRBD1 TRBV14 CASSLGQGVNNEQFF TGTGCCAGCAGCCTTGGACAGGGGGTCAACAATGAGCAGTTCTTC
TRBJ2-3 once TRBD2 TRBV5-1 CASSLEVGTSGTDTQYF TGCGCCAGCAGCTTGGAGGTAGGGACTAGCGGGACAGATACGCAGTATTTT
TRBJ1-3 . . TRBV19 CASSERAKPFF TGTGCCAGTAGTGAGCGGGCCAAACCGTTTTTT
TRBJ2-6 . . TRBV19 CASSTQGGGAGANVLTF TGTGCCAGTAGTACACAGGGAGGAGGTGCTGGGGCCAACGTCCTGACTTTC
TRBJ1-5 . . TRBV6-5 CAAGSGNERHQPQHF TGTGCGGCTGGTTCCGGGAACGAGAGACATCAGCCCCAGCATTTT
TRBJ2-3 . . TRBV19 CASSSRDSGRTDTQYF TGTGCCAGTAGTTCGCGGGACTCCGGACGCACAGATACGCAGTATTTT
TRBJ1-5 . . TRBV6-5 CATRLGYSNQPQHF TGTGCCACCCGATTGGGTTATAGCAATCAGCCCCAGCATTTT
TRBJ1-4 . . TRBV5-1 CASSSLGDKKLFF TGCGCCAGCAGCTCACTTGGGGACAAAAAACTGTTTTTT
TRBJ2-3 few . TRBV7-6 CASSLGRQISSTDTQYF TGTGCCAGCAGCTTAGGTCGGCAGATTTCTAGCACAGATACGCAGTATTTT
TRBJ1-5 . . TRBV7-8 CASTKGGEYQPQHF TGTGCCAGCACCAAAGGGGGAGAATATCAGCCCCAGCATTTT